A selection of T cell receptor beta chains follows, all from one sample in a study of blood T cell repertoires in COVID-19. Sequencing used immunoSEQ multiplex PCR; TCRdb keeps in-frame clones, though not all of them. Among about 180,000 clones listed, 80% to 90% were seen once. The sample comprised peripheral blood. All receptors come from a young man who had recovered from COVID-19. Each CDR3 is given with its conserved first and last residue. The order of the fields is V gene, J gene, clone size, D gene, CDR3 protein, CDR3 DNA. D genes are given only for firm matches. Clone size is given for some rows only: seen once, a few or many times, or a class if the clone is expanded.

TRBV28,TRBJ1-1,once,NA,CASSWGTRNTEAFF,TGTGCCAGCAGTTGGGGGACACGGAACACTGAAGCTTTCTTT
TRBV10-3,TRBJ1-5,once,NA,CAISEVWGQYQPQHF,TGTGCCATCAGTGAAGTCTGGGGACAATATCAGCCCCAGCATTTT
TRBV4-1,TRBJ1-1,NA,NA,CASSIRQTQQNTEAFF,TGCGCCAGCAGCATCCGACAGACACAGCAGAACACTGAAGCTTTCTTT
TRBV27,TRBJ1-3,once,TRBD1,CASRSTGYTGNTIYF,TGTGCCAGCAGATCGACAGGGTATACTGGAAACACCATATATTTT
TRBV7-8,TRBJ2-2,NA,NA,CASSLSGVNTGELFF,TGTGCCAGCAGCTTATCAGGGGTGAACACCGGGGAGCTGTTTTTT
TRBV7-2,TRBJ1-1,NA,TRBD1,CASSSAGGFEAFF,TGTGCCAGCAGCTCGGCAGGGGGGTTTGAAGCTTTCTTT
TRBV6-5,TRBJ2-1,NA,NA,CASRGGIGARNEQFF,TGTGCCTCCCGAGGTGGTATAGGGGCCCGCAATGAGCAGTTCTTC
TRBV3-1/TRBV3-2,TRBJ1-3,once,TRBD1,CASRSQGARNTIYF,TGTGCCAGCAGATCACAGGGGGCACGGAACACCATATATTTT
TRBV10-1,TRBJ1-2,few,TRBD1,CASRQLTGVSYGYTF,TGCGCCAGCAGACAATTGACAGGGGTGAGCTATGGCTACACCTTC
TRBV5-4,TRBJ1-1,few,NA,CASSLGDRPAFF,TGTGCCAGCAGCTTGGGCGACAGACCCGCTTTCTTT
TRBV19,TRBJ1-5,NA,NA,CASSIPQGMQPQHF,TGTGCCAGTAGTATCCCCCAGGGTATGCAGCCCCAGCATTTT
TRBV12-3/TRBV12-4,TRBJ2-1,once,TRBD2,CASTLMAGEEQFF,TGTGCCAGCACCTTAATGGCGGGAGAGGAGCAGTTCTTC
TRBV11-1,TRBJ1-2,NA,NA,CASSPAGLPHYGYTF,TGTGCCAGCAGCCCGGCAGGGCTTCCTCACTATGGCTACACCTTC
TRBV6-5,TRBJ1-5,NA,NA,CASSFPGDNQPQHF,TGTGCCAGCAGTTTCCCTGGAGACAATCAGCCCCAGCATTTT
TRBV28,TRBJ2-5,NA,NA,CASTSGTLVAETQYF,TGTGCCAGCACCTCAGGGACTCTTGTGGCGGAGACCCAGTACTTC
TRBV7-9,TRBJ2-7,NA,TRBD2,CASSFAGDAYEQYF,TGTGCCAGCAGCTTTGCGGGAGATGCGTACGAGCAGTACTTC
TRBV7-2,TRBJ1-1,NA,NA,CASSPTSGSGTEAFF,TGTGCCAGCAGCCCCACCTCGGGGTCTGGAACTGAAGCTTTCTTT
TRBV28,TRBJ2-7,NA,NA,CASSLTGDSYEQYF,TGTGCCAGCAGCTTGACAGGAGACTCCTACGAGCAGTACTTC
TRBV5-1,TRBJ2-7,NA,NA,CASSFIGADEQYF,TGCGCCAGCAGCTTCATAGGGGCCGACGAGCAGTACTTC
TRBV28,TRBJ2-7,NA,TRBD2,CASSSTSGSLRGVYEQYF,TGTGCCAGCAGCTCGACTAGCGGGAGTCTTCGGGGGGTCTACGAGCAGTACTTC
TRBV19,TRBJ2-7,NA,NA,CASSKGDLPYEQYF,TGTGCCAGTAGTAAGGGGGATTTGCCCTACGAGCAGTACTTC
TRBV19,TRBJ2-1,NA,TRBD2,CATGLAGEGNEQFF,TGTGCCACTGGACTAGCGGGCGAGGGCAATGAGCAGTTCTTC
TRBV28,TRBJ2-7,NA,TRBD2,CASSLYLGLAGSGYEQYF,TGTGCCAGCAGCCTCTATCTCGGACTAGCGGGGAGCGGATACGAGCAGTACTTC
TRBV7-5,TRBJ2-1,NA,NA,CARSSGTSGPYNEQFF,TGTGCCAGAAGCTCCGGGACTAGCGGGCCCTACAATGAGCAGTTCTTC
TRBV9,TRBJ1-3,NA,NA,CASRRDYSEGNTIYF,TGTGCCAGCAGAAGGGACTATAGTGAAGGAAACACCATATATTTT
TRBV19,TRBJ2-3,NA,NA,CASSMGRADTQYF,TGTGCCAGTAGTATGGGCAGGGCCGATACGCAGTATTTT
TRBV10-3,TRBJ1-1,NA,NA,CAISPDRMNTEAFF,TGTGCCATCAGTCCGGACAGAATGAACACTGAAGCTTTCTTT
TRBV7-3,TRBJ1-1,once,NA,CASSLTGRGNTEAFF,TGTGCCAGCAGCTTAACTGGTAGGGGGAACACTGAAGCTTTCTTT
TRBV4-3,TRBJ2-7,NA,NA,CASSQEEGAGEQYF,TGCGCCAGCAGCCAAGAGGAGGGGGCGGGGGAGCAGTACTTC
TRBV19,TRBJ2-7,NA,NA,CASSQPGQSYEQYF,TGTGCCAGTAGTCAACCGGGACAATCCTACGAGCAGTACTTC
TRBV6-1,TRBJ1-3,NA,NA,CASSERQGWNTIYF,TGTGCCAGCAGTGAAAGGCAGGGGTGGAACACCATATATTTT
TRBV3-1/TRBV3-2,TRBJ2-7,NA,TRBD2,CASSDAGGMSNEQYF,TGTGCCAGCAGCGACGCGGGGGGAATGAGCAACGAGCAGTACTTC
TRBV25-1,TRBJ1-4,NA,NA,CASQEVNEKLFF,TGTGCCAGCCAGGAGGTGAACGAAAAACTGTTTTTT
TRBV4-3,TRBJ2-1,NA,TRBD2,CASSQYLAETYNEQFF,TGCGCCAGCAGCCAATATCTAGCGGAAACCTACAATGAGCAGTTCTTC
TRBV7-6,TRBJ2-7,NA,TRBD2,CASSLAAGLPYEQYF,TGTGCCAGCAGCTTAGCAGCGGGACTACCCTACGAGCAGTACTTC
TRBV30,TRBJ1-1,NA,TRBD1,CAWSFPGTGNTEAFF,TGTGCCTGGAGTTTCCCCGGGACAGGGAACACTGAAGCTTTCTTT
TRBV3-1/TRBV3-2,TRBJ2-2,NA,TRBD1,CASSLMTGSTGELFF,TGTGCCAGCAGTCTAATGACAGGGAGCACCGGGGAGCTGTTTTTT
TRBV12-3/TRBV12-4,TRBJ2-2,few,NA,CASSLQGTGELFF,TGTGCCAGCAGTCTACAGGGTACCGGGGAGCTGTTTTTT
TRBV7-8,TRBJ2-7,NA,TRBD2,CASSHTSGSPYEQYF,TGTGCCAGCAGCCATACTAGCGGGAGTCCCTACGAGCAGTACTTC
TRBV7-2,TRBJ2-5,NA,NA,CASSTGVRWETQYF,TGTGCCAGCAGTACGGGAGTACGTTGGGAGACCCAGTACTTC
TRBV5-8,TRBJ1-5,NA,NA,CASSLRLVRQPQHF,TGTGCCAGCAGCCTGCGTCTAGTACGACAGCCCCAGCATTTT
TRBV6-5,TRBJ1-2,few,NA,CASRRGWSYTF,TGTGCCAGCAGAAGGGGCTGGAGCTACACCTTC
TRBV6-6,TRBJ2-3,NA,NA,CASGRRGSTDTQYF,TGTGCCAGCGGCCGGAGGGGCAGCACAGATACGCAGTATTTT
TRBV9,TRBJ2-7,NA,TRBD1,CASSLSGTGGYEQYF,TGTGCCAGCAGCCTTTCCGGGACAGGGGGCTACGAGCAGTACTTC
TRBV27,TRBJ2-7,NA,NA,CASSLSPGHYEQYF,TGTGCCAGCAGTTTATCCCCAGGGCACTACGAGCAGTACTTC
TRBV15,TRBJ1-4,NA,NA,CATSRESFDEKLFF,TGTGCCACCAGCAGAGAGAGTTTTGATGAAAAACTGTTTTTT
TRBV5-1,TRBJ1-4,NA,NA,CASSRNGVGGSNEKLFF,TGCGCCAGCAGCCGCAATGGGGTTGGGGGGTCTAATGAAAAACTGTTTTTT
TRBV27,TRBJ2-1,NA,TRBD2,CASSSGLDFNEQFF,TGTGCCAGCAGTTCAGGACTAGACTTCAATGAGCAGTTCTTC
TRBV19,TRBJ2-7,NA,NA,CASSIARGQLTDEQYF,TGTGCCAGTAGTATAGCCCGCGGACAGCTTACCGACGAGCAGTACTTC
TRBV11-2,TRBJ2-7,NA,NA,CASRPPGGHGEQYF,TGTGCCAGCAGACCCCCTGGCGGGCATGGTGAGCAGTACTTC